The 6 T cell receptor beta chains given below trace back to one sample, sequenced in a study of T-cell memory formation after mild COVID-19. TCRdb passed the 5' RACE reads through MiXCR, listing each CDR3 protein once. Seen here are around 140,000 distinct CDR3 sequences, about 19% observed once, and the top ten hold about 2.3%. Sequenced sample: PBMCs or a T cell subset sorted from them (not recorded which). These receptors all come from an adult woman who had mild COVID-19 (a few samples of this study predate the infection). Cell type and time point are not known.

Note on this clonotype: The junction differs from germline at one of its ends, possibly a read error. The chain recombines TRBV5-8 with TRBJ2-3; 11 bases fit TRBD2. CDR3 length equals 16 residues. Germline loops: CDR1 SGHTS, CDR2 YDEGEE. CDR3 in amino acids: CASSPGTSGFTDTQCF. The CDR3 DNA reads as TGTGCCAGCAGCCCCGGGACTAGCGGATTCACAGATACGCAGTGTTTT.

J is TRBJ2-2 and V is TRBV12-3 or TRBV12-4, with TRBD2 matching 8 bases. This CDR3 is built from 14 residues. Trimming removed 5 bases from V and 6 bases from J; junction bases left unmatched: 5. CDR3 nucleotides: TGTGCCAGCAGTCCCGGGAGGGCCTCCGGGGAGCTGTTTTTT. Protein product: CASSPGRASGELFF.

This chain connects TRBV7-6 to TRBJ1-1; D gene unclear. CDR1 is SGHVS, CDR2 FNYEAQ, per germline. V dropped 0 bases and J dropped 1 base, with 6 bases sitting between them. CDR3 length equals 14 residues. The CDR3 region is CASSLADQNTEAFF. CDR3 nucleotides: TGTGCCAGCAGCTTAGCGGATCAGAACACTGAAGCTTTCTTT.

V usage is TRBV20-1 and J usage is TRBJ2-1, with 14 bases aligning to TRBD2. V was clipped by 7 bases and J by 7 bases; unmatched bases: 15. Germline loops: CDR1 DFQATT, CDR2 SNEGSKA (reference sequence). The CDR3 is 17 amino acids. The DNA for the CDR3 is TGCAGTGTCCCCCAGGGACTAGCGGGAGAGGAATTTAATGAGCAGTTCTTC. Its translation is CSVPQGLAGEEFNEQFF.

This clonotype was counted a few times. The CDR3 bases are TGTGCCACCAGTGATCGCGGCAGGGGGCGCGAGGAGACCCAGTACTTC. It is translated as CATSDRGRGREETQYF. This rearrangement joins TRBV24-1 to TRBJ2-5; 8 positions agree with TRBD1. The CDR3 extends over 16 amino acids. Germline-derived CDR1 and CDR2 are KGHDR and SFDVKD. V trimming: 3 bases; J trimming: 5 bases; junction bases outside the gene matches: 10.

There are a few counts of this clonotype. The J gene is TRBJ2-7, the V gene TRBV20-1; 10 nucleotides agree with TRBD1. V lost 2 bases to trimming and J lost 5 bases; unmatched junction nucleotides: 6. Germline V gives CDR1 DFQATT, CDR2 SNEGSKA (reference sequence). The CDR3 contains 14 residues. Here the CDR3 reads CSARIDRGHHEQYF. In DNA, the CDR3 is TGCAGTGCTAGAATCGACAGGGGGCACCACGAGCAGTACTTC.